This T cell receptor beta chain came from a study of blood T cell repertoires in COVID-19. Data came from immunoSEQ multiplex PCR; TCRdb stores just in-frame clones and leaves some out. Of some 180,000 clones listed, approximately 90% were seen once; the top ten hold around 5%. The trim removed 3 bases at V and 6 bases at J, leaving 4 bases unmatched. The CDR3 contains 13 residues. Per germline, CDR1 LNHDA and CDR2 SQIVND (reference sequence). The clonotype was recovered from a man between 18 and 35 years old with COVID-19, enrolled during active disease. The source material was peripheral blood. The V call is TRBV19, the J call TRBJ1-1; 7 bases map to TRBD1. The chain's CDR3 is CASSIRGESEAFF. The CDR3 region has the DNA TGTGCCAGTAGTATCAGGGGGGAGTCTGAAGCTTTCTTT.